This T cell receptor (beta chain) was found in a study of control samples from healthy donors and cancer patients (dated by TCRdb to 2020 to 2021). Including the terminal cysteine and phenylalanine, the CDR3 comprises 14 residues. CDR3 DNA is the only sequence kept; it has 42 bases, read in frame from the first base. CDR1 and CDR2 are read off the germline V gene as MNHEY and SVGEGT. Trimming at the junction amounts to 0 bases on V and 10 bases on J, and the germline ends lie 13 bases apart. Receptors were amplified or captured by the immunoSEQ multiplex PCR assay. TCRdb mirrors the immuneACCESS table, restricted to in-frame sequences. Some clones are absent from its copies; in checked studies, under half trace to an unresolved V gene, and the reason for the others is unknown. This sample comprises 160,000 or so clones, approximately 94% of them detected only once. The top ten constitute 14% of the sample.

Note on this clone: This clone's antigen is unknown. No base quality values were provided; no much bigger clone lies one nucleotide off.

The clonotype was recovered from a man aged 55 to 69 with colorectal cancer. The sequence joins TRBV6-2 or TRBV6-3 to TRBJ1-3; the D gene cannot be named for sure. Sequenced input: PBMCs. This receptor has the CDR3 CASSYSSSVKTIYF. The DNA sequence reads TGTGCCAGCAGTTACTCGAGCAGCGTGAAGACCATATATTTT.